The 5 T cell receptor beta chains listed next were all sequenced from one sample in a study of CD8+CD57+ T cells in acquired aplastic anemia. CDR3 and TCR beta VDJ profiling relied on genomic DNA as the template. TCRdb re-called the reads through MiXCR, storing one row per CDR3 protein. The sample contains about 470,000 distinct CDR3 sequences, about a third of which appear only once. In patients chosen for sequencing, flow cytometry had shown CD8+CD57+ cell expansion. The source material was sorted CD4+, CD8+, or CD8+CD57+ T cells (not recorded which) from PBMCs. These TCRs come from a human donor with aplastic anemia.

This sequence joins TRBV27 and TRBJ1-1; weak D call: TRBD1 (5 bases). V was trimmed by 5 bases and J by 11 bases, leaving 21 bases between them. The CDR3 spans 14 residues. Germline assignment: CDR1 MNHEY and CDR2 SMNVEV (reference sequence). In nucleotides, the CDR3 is TGTGCCAGCAGTCGTACAAACCGGGACGCTGGGGCTTTCTTT. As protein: CASSRTNRDAGAFF.

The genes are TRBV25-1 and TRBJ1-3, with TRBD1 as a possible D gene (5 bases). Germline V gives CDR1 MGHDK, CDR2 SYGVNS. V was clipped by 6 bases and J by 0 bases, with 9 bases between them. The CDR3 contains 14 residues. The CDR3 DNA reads TGTGCCAGCAGCAGGGCATCCTCTGGAAACACCATATATTTT. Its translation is CASSRASSGNTIYF.

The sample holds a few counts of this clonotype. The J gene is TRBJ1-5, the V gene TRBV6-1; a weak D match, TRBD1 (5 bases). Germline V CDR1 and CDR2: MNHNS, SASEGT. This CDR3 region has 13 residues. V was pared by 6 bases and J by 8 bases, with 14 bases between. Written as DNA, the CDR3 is TGTGCCAGCAGACAGGAAAGCCAGGAGCCCCAGCATTTT. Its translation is CASRQESQEPQHF.

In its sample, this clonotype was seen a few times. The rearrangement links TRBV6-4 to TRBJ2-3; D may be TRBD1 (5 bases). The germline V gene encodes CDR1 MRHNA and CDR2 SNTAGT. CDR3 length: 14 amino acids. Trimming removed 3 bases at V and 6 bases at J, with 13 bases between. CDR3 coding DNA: TGTGCCAGCAGTGAACAGGACGGGTTGGATACGCAGTATTTT. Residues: CASSEQDGLDTQYF.

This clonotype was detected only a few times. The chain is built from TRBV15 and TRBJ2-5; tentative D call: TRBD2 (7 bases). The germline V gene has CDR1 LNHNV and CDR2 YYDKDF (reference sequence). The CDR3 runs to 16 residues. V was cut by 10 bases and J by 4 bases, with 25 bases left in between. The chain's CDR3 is CASRRGWGGSPETQYF. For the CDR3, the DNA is TGTGCCAGCAGAAGGGGGTGGGGAGGGTCCCCAGAGACCCAGTACTTC. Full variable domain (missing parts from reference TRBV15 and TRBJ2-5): DAMVIQNPRYQVTQFGKPVTLSCSQTLNHNVMYWYQQKSSQAPKLLFHYYDKDFNNEADTPDNFQSRRPNTSFCFLDIRSPGLGDTAMYLCASRRGWGGSPETQYFGPGTRLLVL.